The 27 T cell receptor beta chains given below trace back to one sample, sequenced in a study of memory CD4+ T cells and cytomegalovirus serostatus. Single viable CD3+CD4+CD8-CD45RO+ cells were sorted as the memory CD4+ T cells. Using immunoSEQ multiplex PCR, the repertoire was profiled, and TCRdb retains in-frame clones only, with some absent. Of tens of thousands of clones listed, 76% are singletons. The specimen sequenced was memory CD4+ T cells from blood. These receptors all come from an adult in good health and CMV-seronegative.

The V and J genes are TRBV2 and TRBJ1-2, with unresolved D. The ends were cut back, 2 bases at V and 4 bases at J, with 5 bases in the middle. The germline CDR1 and CDR2 sequences are SNHLY and FYNNEI. CDR3 length: 12 residues. The CDR3 DNA reads as TGTGCCAGCAGTGAACACCCCTATGGCTACACCTTC. It translates to CASSEHPYGYTF.

This chain connects TRBV18 to TRBJ1-2, with TRBD1 identical over 9 bases. The J segment lost 8 bases and the V segment lost 10 bases, leaving 20 bases of the junction unmatched. This CDR3 spans 16 amino acids. Per the germline V gene, CDR1 is KGHSH and CDR2 is LQKENI. The CDR3 spells CATRGGQGGPVGGYTF. CDR3 bases: TGTGCCACCCGCGGGGGACAGGGTGGCCCGGTTGGAGGCTACACCTTC.

This clone has only one observation. The chain combines TRBV18 with TRBJ2-1; D might be TRBD1 or TRBD2, each matching 5 bases. Trimming pared 0 bases from V and 4 bases from J, leaving 19 bases between. The CDR3 length is 18 residues. From germline, CDR1 is KGHSH and CDR2 LQKENI. The CDR3 reads CASSPPGESLPHYNEQFF. CDR3 nucleotide sequence: TGTGCCAGCTCACCACCGGGGGAAAGCCTGCCCCATTACAATGAGCAGTTCTTC.

The chain has TRBV6-1 and TRBJ2-7; no definite D call. Deletions cut 7 bases from V and 9 bases from J, with 13 bases between. This CDR3 comprises 11 residues. The V gene's germline CDR1 is MNHNS and CDR2 SASEGT. The CDR3 DNA reads as TGTGCCAGCACTGACCTTCTAGGGCAGTACTTC. This encodes CASTDLLGQYF.

Only a few counts were recorded for this clone. This chain joins TRBV5-6 and TRBJ1-3; 9 nucleotides match TRBD1. V dropped 5 bases and J dropped 2; count of bases not matched to a gene: 8. The CDR3 is 16 residues long. Germline V gives CDR1 SGHDT, CDR2 YYEEEE. CDR3 loop: CASSNTGGAPGNTIYF. The CDR3 coding sequence is TGTGCCAGCAGTAATACAGGGGGCGCGCCTGGAAACACCATATATTTT.

The chain carries TRBV28 and TRBJ2-3; D is unresolved. CDR1 MDHEN and CDR2 SYDVKM come from the germline V gene. This CDR3 spans 19 amino acids. V lost 4 bases and J lost 4, with 27 bases in between. CDR3 sequence reads: CASSSILASMARSPDTQYF. The DNA for the CDR3 is TGTGCCAGCAGTTCCATTCTGGCTTCGATGGCGAGGAGCCCAGATACGCAGTATTTT.

V usage is TRBV7-2 and J usage is TRBJ2-7; D is unclear. Germline V gene sequence: CDR1 SGHTA, CDR2 FQGNSA. The CDR3 is 14 amino acids. The V and J ends lost 1 base and 1 base respectively, with 8 bases between them. In nucleotides, the CDR3 is TGTGCCAGCAGCTTAGAGGCGGTTTCCTACGAGCAGTACTTC. Its translation is CASSLEAVSYEQYF.

The rearrangement uses TRBV6-5 and TRBJ1-1; no reliable D call. This CDR3 has 13 amino acids. Trimming took off 6 bases at V and 0 bases at J, with 8 bases between the two ends. CDR1 MNHEY and CDR2 SVGAGI come from the germline V gene. The CDR3 reads CASSAAVNTEAFF. The CDR3 DNA reads TGTGCCAGCAGCGCCGCTGTGAACACTGAAGCTTTCTTT.

The genes are TRBV27 and TRBJ2-7; 7 bases are a match to TRBD1. This CDR3 comprises 17 residues. With 5 bases clipped from V and 3 bases from J, the junction kept 16 bases outside the gene matches. Germline lookup yields CDR1 MNHEY and CDR2 SMNVEV (reference sequence). CDR3 amino acids: CASSGGTGARKLYEQYF. The CDR3 nucleotides read TGTGCCAGCAGTGGGGGCACAGGGGCTAGAAAACTCTACGAGCAGTACTTC.

The chain uses TRBV12-5 and TRBJ1-1, with D possibly being TRBD1 (5 bases). The CDR3 contains 13 residues. Germline loops: CDR1 LGHNT, CDR2 FRNRAP. V was trimmed by 3 bases and J by 8 bases, leaving 13 bases between them. The CDR3 DNA is TGTGCTAGTGGTTTCGCCAGGGCAACAGAAGCTTTCTTT. This encodes CASGFARATEAFF.

This chain links TRBV7-9 with TRBJ2-3; perhaps D is TRBD1 or TRBD2 (6 bases each). Germline V gives CDR1 SEHNR, CDR2 FQNEAQ (reference sequence). CDR3 length equals 14 residues. V lost 7 bases, J lost 5 bases, and 16 bases lay in between. The CDR3 DNA reads TGTGCCAGCACTCGGATGGGGGGCGTAGATACGCAGTATTTT. As protein: CASTRMGGVDTQYF.

This clone was counted between two and nine times. The chain recombines TRBV5-1 with TRBJ2-3; no clear D. The CDR3 runs to 13 residues. The germline V and J ends were trimmed by 4 bases and 2 bases, with 8 bases remaining between them. CDR1 and CDR2 from the germline V gene are SGHRS and YFSETQ. The CDR3 coding sequence is TGCGCCAGCAGCCCGGACCCCACAGATACGCAGTATTTT. Translating it yields CASSPDPTDTQYF.

This clone was found a few times. V is TRBV12-5 and J is TRBJ1-1; the match to TRBD1 covers 7 bases. V gave up 5 bases and J gave up 10 bases; unmatched junction bases: 7. The CDR3 has 12 residues. From germline, CDR1 is LGHNT and CDR2 FRNRAP. The CDR3 bases are TGTGCTAGTGGTCAAGACAGGGTAACAGCTTTCTTT. This translates into CASGQDRVTAFF.

V gene TRBV28 combines with J gene TRBJ1-1, with TRBD1 as a possible D gene (5 bases). Trimming shortened V by 10 bases and J by 4 bases, and 19 bases separated the two germline ends. This CDR3 spans 14 amino acids. Germline CDR1 MDHEN, CDR2 SYDVKM. The CDR3 spells CATEIGGLGTEAFF. Here the CDR3 DNA reads TGTGCCACGGAAATCGGGGGTTTGGGCACTGAAGCTTTCTTT.

The DNA for the CDR3 is TGCGCCAGCAGCTTAGGGGGGCCGACCTCCTACGAGCAGTACTTC. As protein: CASSLGGPTSYEQYF. The chain uses TRBV5-1 and TRBJ2-7; D tentatively fits TRBD1 or TRBD2 (6 bases each). The CDR3 sequence is 15 residues long. Germline loops: CDR1 SGHRS, CDR2 YFSETQ. V lost 2 bases, J lost 0 bases, and 12 bases lay in between.

The gene calls are TRBV9 and TRBJ1-2; 7 bases line up with TRBD1. CDR1 and CDR2 (germline): SGDLS, YYNGEE. CDR3 length equals 15 residues. V shed 0 bases, J shed 4 bases, and the junction held 6 bases outside the gene matches. CDR3 residues: CASSVEAGGSYGYTF. The DNA of the CDR3 is TGTGCCAGCAGCGTAGAGGCAGGGGGAAGCTATGGCTACACCTTC.

The chain employs TRBV28 and TRBJ2-3; 9 bases match TRBD2. Germline values: CDR1 MDHEN, CDR2 SYDVKM. The CDR3 is 14 amino acids. V lost 6 bases to trimming and J lost 6 bases; unmatched junction nucleotides: 7. CDR3 region: CASSSGLALDTQYF. CDR3 bases: TGTGCCAGCAGCTCGGGACTAGCTTTGGATACGCAGTATTTT.

By proportion, this clone is medium-sized. The genes are TRBV5-4 and TRBJ1-3; D gene ambiguous. With 0 bases removed from V and 4 bases from J, the gap between germline ends came to 5 bases. The CDR3 has 13 amino acids. Germline CDR1 reads SGHNT; CDR2 reads YYREEE (reference sequence). The CDR3 DNA reads as TGTGCCAGCAGCTTGGATTTGGGAAACACCATATATTTT. It translates to CASSLDLGNTIYF.

Here the CDR3 reads CAWSATGGNQPQHF. Written as DNA, the CDR3 is TGTGCCTGGAGCGCGACAGGGGGTAATCAGCCCCAGCATTTT. The J gene is TRBJ1-5, the V gene TRBV30; TRBD1 matches at 9 bases. Germline CDR1 and CDR2: GTSNPN and SVGIG (reference sequence). With V trimmed by 3 bases and J by 4 bases, 4 bases remained unmatched. The CDR3 has 14 amino acids.

This clone has a handful of counts. This chain connects TRBV4-2 to TRBJ2-7; 11 bases are a match to TRBD2. V lost 3 bases to trimming and J lost 4 bases; unmatched junction nucleotides: 2. The V gene's germline CDR1 is LGHNA and CDR2 YNFKEQ. The CDR3 contains 14 residues. The CDR3 spells CASSQGLADYEQYF. The CDR3 DNA is TGTGCCAGCAGCCAGGGACTAGCGGATTACGAGCAGTACTTC.

V is TRBV6-5 and J is TRBJ1-6; the D gene is possibly TRBD1 (6 bases). Looked up from germline, CDR1 is MNHEY and CDR2 is SVGAGI. V was cut by 10 bases and J by 10 bases, with 17 bases left in between. The CDR3 runs to 13 residues. In DNA form, the CDR3 reads TGTGCCACCAGGGGCAGAGTCGCATCACCCCTCCACTTT. Encoded protein: CATRGRVASPLHF.

The V call is TRBV9, the J call TRBJ2-1; 7 nucleotides match TRBD2. This CDR3 is 19 amino acids long. V shed 3 bases, J shed 4 bases, and the junction held 19 bases outside the gene matches. Per the germline V gene, CDR1 is SGDLS and CDR2 is YYNGEE. The CDR3 sequence: CASSEWGTAGGGGYNEQFF. CDR3 coding DNA: TGTGCCAGCAGCGAGTGGGGGACTGCTGGCGGGGGAGGGTACAATGAGCAGTTCTTC. The variable domain in full, completed from reference TRBV9 and TRBJ2-1, reads DSGVTQTPKHLITATGQRVTLRCSPRSGDLSVYWYQQSLDQGLQFLIQYYNGEERAKGNILERFSAQQFPDLHSELNLSSLELGDSALYFCASSEWGTAGGGGYNEQFFGPGTRLTVL.

This clone was counted only a few times. The rearrangement joins TRBV4-1 to TRBJ1-2, with a tentative D call TRBD1 (5 bases). The germline V gene encodes CDR1 MGHRA and CDR2 YSYEKL. The CDR3 has 15 amino acids. V lost 0 bases to trimming and J lost 4 bases, with 12 bases between them. The CDR3 here is CASSQDRQSRYGYTF. The CDR3 DNA is TGCGCCAGCAGCCAAGATAGACAGAGTCGCTATGGCTACACCTTC.

The chain recombines TRBV5-6 with TRBJ2-5, with a tentative D call TRBD2 (6 bases). The germline CDR1 and CDR2 sequences are SGHDT and YYEEEE. The CDR3 totals 14 residues. Trimming removed 0 bases at V and 7 bases at J, with 13 bases between. This CDR3 reads CASSLGGWGGTQYF. The DNA for the CDR3 is TGTGCCAGCAGCTTGGGTGGATGGGGAGGGACCCAGTACTTC.

This clone was observed once. The rearrangement uses TRBV19 and TRBJ2-5; no reliable D call. The V gene's germline CDR1 is LNHDA and CDR2 SQIVND (reference sequence). The CDR3 contains 14 residues. The V end lost 4 bases, the J end lost 5 bases, and 14 bases lay between the germline ends. The CDR3 region has the DNA TGTGCCAGTAGTAAGCTCTCCCCTGGCGAGACCCAGTACTTC. It translates to CASSKLSPGETQYF.

The J gene is TRBJ1-2, the V gene TRBV6-1, with D possibly matching TRBD1 (5 bases). V gave up 4 bases and J gave up 7 bases, with 10 bases separating them. CDR3 size: 12 residues. Germline CDR1 reads MNHNS; CDR2 reads SASEGT. The chain's CDR3 is CASSAKGFGYTF. In DNA, the CDR3 is TGTGCCAGCAGTGCTAAGGGGTTTGGCTACACCTTC.

This chain joins TRBV5-6 and TRBJ1-2; no clear D. From germline, CDR1 is SGHDT and CDR2 YYEEEE. V lost 3 bases and J lost 6, with 21 bases in between. The CDR3 covers 16 residues. The CDR3 here is CASSSGQQPSSDGYTF. DNA of the CDR3: TGTGCCAGCAGCTCCGGTCAACAGCCCAGTTCGGATGGCTACACCTTC.